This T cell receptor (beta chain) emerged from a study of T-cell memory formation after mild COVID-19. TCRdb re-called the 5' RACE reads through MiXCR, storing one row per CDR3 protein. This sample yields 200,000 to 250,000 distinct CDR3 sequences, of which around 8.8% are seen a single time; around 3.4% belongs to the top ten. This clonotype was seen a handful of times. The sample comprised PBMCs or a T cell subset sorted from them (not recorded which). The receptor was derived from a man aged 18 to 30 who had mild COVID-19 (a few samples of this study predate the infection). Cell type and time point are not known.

CDR3 sequence: CASRIIDRGRSNEQYF. The CDR3 DNA reads TGTGCCAGCAGGATCATAGACAGGGGGCGGAGTAACGAGCAGTACTTC. The rearrangement uses TRBV12-3 or TRBV12-4 and TRBJ2-7, with 10 bases that match TRBD1. V shed 6 bases, J shed 5 bases, and the junction held 13 bases outside the gene matches. This CDR3 is 16 amino acids long.